Listed here is a single T cell receptor (beta chain). The data were obtained in a study of patients and donors after allogeneic stem cell transplantation. From the RT-PCR reads, TCRdb called clonotypes with MiXCR, one entry per CDR3 protein. This sample has under 170,000 distinct CDR3 sequences, with 30% to 45% found just once. Germline loops: CDR1 DFQATT, CDR2 SNEGSKA (reference sequence). This CDR3 contains 11 residues. V was shortened by 8 bases and J by 6 bases, with 11 bases between the two germline ends. Sequenced sample: blood, either unsorted or a sorted T cell fraction (not recorded which). The chain recombines TRBV20-1 with TRBJ1-5; perhaps TRBD1 as D (6 bases). The clonotype was recovered from a human donor who was either an allogeneic HSCT recipient or a stem cell or donor lymphocyte infusion donor (not recorded which). It is not recorded whose cells these are; they may come from a transplant donor. In DNA form, the CDR3 reads TGCAGTACAGGGTTTGGTCAGCCCCAGCATTTT. Translated, it gives CSTGFGQPQHF.